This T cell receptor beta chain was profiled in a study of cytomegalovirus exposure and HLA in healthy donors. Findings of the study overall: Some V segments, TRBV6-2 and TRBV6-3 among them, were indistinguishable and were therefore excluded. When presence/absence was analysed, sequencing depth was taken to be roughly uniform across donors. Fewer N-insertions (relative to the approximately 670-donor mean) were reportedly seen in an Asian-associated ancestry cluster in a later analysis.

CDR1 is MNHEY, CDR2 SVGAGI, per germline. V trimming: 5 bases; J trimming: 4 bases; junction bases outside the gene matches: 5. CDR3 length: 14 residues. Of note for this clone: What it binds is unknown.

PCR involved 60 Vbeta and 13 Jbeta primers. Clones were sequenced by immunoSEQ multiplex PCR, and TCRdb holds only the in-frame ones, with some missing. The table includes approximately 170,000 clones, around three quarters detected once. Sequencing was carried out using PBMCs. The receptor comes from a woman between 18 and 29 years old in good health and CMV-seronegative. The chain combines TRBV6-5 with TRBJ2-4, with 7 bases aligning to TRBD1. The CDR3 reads CASSDRATKNIQYF. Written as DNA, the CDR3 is TGTGCCAGCAGTGACAGGGCAACTAAAAACATTCAGTACTTC.